What follows are 5 T cell receptor beta chains derived from one specimen sequenced in a study of breast tumors, draining lymph nodes, adjacent tissues. Breast cancer patients provided tissue from their axillary draining lymph nodes. One entry per CDR3 protein, called by TCRdb with MiXCR from the multiplex PCR reads. The sample has some 120,000 distinct CDR3 sequences, 21% seen once. The sample comprised axillary lymph node tissue. The source of these receptors is a female donor with breast cancer. Some clones in this sample may be carry-over from other donors' samples.

Many counts were recorded for this clonotype. The CDR3 DNA reads as TGTGCCAGCAGTTTACGTATGGCGGGAGGTAGGAATGAGCAGTTCTTC. Translating it yields CASSLRMAGGRNEQFF. This chain links TRBV12-3 or TRBV12-4 with TRBJ2-1; the match to TRBD2 covers 8 bases. The CDR3 spans 16 residues. V shed 2 bases, J shed 7 bases, and the junction held 10 bases outside the gene matches.

This clonotype was seen ten or more times. The V gene is TRBV3-1, the J gene TRBJ1-2; D is possibly TRBD1 (5 bases). V lost 6 bases and J lost 7, with 15 bases in between. The CDR3 has 13 residues. Germline V gene lookup returns CDR1 LGHDT and CDR2 YNNKEL (reference sequence). This CDR3 reads CASSATGSIGYTF. In DNA form, the CDR3 reads TGTGCCAGCAGTGCTACAGGTTCGATTGGCTACACCTTC.

This clonotype was seen many times. The CDR3 is CASSLGPLAGVGWDNEQFF. Here the CDR3 DNA reads TGTGCCAGCAGCTTAGGGCCGCTAGCGGGAGTGGGGTGGGACAATGAGCAGTTCTTC. This chain connects TRBV11-2 to TRBJ2-1, with 10 bases aligning to TRBD2. This CDR3 is 19 amino acids long. With V trimmed by 1 base and J by 5 bases, 14 bases remained unmatched. The V gene's germline CDR1 is SGHAT and CDR2 FQNNGV.

The chain uses TRBV4-1 and TRBJ2-1; 7 bases align to TRBD2. Per the germline V gene, CDR1 is MGHRA and CDR2 is YSYEKL. The ends lost 1 base at V and 7 bases at J; junction bases unmatched: 10. The CDR3 has 16 residues. The CDR3 DNA reads as TGCGCCAGCAGCCAAGTAGGGACTACGTCCCTAAATGAGCAGTTCTTC. Translating gives CASSQVGTTSLNEQFF.

This clonotype was seen at least ten times. The chain recombines TRBV4-2 with TRBJ1-3; no firm D call. In germline, CDR1 is LGHNA, CDR2 YNFKEQ. The V and J ends lost 4 bases and 7 bases respectively, with 17 bases between them. This CDR3 has 15 amino acids. Here the CDR3 DNA reads TGTGCCAGCAGCCCCCATCCCAGTTCCCAGAACACCATATATTTT. Encoded protein: CASSPHPSSQNTIYF.